The entry that follows covers one T cell receptor beta chain sequence. Its matching antigen is unknown. This sample is drawn from a study of monozygotic twins with inflammatory bowel disease. Regarding the study as a whole: Immunosuppressive treatments differing between patients may have added repertoire variability.

TCRdb re-called the 5' RACE reads, yielding one record per CDR3 amino acid sequence without DNA. The table lists about 160,000 distinct CDR3 sequences. This clonotype originated in a human donor with ulcerative colitis or Crohn's disease, or a healthy co-twin of an affected twin (not recorded which). Material: blood.

CDR3: CASSPRVSMNTEAFF. This rearrangement joins TRBV18 to TRBJ1-1. The CDR3 sequence is 15 residues long. CDR1 is KGHSH and CDR2 is LQKENI in the germline V gene.